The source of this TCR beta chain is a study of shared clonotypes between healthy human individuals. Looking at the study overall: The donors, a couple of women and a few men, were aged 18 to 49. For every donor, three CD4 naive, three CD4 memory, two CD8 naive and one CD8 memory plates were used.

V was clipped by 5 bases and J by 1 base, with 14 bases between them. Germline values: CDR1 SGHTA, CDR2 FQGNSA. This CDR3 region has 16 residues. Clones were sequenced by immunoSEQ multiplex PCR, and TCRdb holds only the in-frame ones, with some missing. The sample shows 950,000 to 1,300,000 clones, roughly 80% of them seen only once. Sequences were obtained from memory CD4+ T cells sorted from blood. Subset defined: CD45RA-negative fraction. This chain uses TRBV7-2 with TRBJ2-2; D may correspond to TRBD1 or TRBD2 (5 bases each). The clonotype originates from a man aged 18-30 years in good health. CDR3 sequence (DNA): TGTGCCAGCAGCCCGACGGGGACCTTGAACACCGGGGAGCTGTTTTTT. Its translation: CASSPTGTLNTGELFF.